This T cell receptor beta chain comes out of a study of blood T cell repertoires in COVID-19. Overall study: Acute-phase and convalescent COVID-19 samples originated in the United States, Italy and Spain. T cells, B-cell-depleted T cells, or PBMCs provided the cDNA or gDNA that served as material.

The germline V gene encodes CDR1 LGHDT and CDR2 YNNKEL (reference sequence). The CDR3 runs 16 residues. V lost 6 bases to trimming and J lost 6 bases; unmatched junction nucleotides: 7. In the source study's methods: Quantification of nucleated cells was approximated via reference gene primer amplification. Sequencing used immunoSEQ multiplex PCR; TCRdb keeps in-frame clones, though not all of them. Clone size and the V and J calls come from that table; the DNA yielded D and trimming. The table lists 250,000 to 300,000 clones, roughly 83% of them singletons. The TCR was taken from a man in his sixties who had recovered from COVID-19. The chain uses TRBV3-1 (or the pseudogene TRBV3-2) and TRBJ2-5; TRBD2 matches 16 bases. Sequencing input: peripheral blood. This CDR3 is CASRSPGLAGGQTQYF. CDR3 sequence (DNA): TGTGCCAGCAGGTCGCCGGGACTAGCGGGGGGGCAGACCCAGTACTTC.